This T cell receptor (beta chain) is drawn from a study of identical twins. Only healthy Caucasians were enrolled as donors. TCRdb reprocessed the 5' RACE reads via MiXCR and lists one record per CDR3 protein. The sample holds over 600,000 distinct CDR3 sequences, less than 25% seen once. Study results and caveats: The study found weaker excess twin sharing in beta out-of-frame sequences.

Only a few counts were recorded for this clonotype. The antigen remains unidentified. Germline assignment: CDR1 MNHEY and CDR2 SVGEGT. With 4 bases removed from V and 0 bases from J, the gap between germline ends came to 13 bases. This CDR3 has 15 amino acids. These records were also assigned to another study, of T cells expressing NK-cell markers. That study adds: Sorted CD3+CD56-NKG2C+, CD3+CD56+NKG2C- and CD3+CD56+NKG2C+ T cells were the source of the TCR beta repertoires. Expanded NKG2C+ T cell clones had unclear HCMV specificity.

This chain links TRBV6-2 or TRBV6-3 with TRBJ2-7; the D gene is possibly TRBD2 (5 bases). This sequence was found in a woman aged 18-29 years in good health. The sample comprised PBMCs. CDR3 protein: CASSSDHGLSYEQYF. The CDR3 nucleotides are TGTGCCAGCAGTTCGGACCACGGACTCTCCTACGAGCAGTACTTC.